These T cell receptor beta chains were read from a single sample in a study of cytomegalovirus exposure and HLA in healthy donors. Repertoires were generated with immunoSEQ multiplex PCR, while TCRdb's copy carries only in-frame clones and drops some. The top ten hold about 2% of the sample, which has 250,000 to 300,000 clones, approximately 84% seen once. The sequenced sample was PBMCs. The receptors come from a woman aged 40 to 49 in good health and CMV-seropositive. The CDR3 runs from the conserved cysteine through the conserved F or W. The D gene is left open where the match is weak. A clone size is listed for some rows: how often the clone was seen (once, few, many), or a class if it is expanded.

>TRBJ1-1|TRBV5-1|-|-
CASSLDPLNTEAFF
TGCGCCAGCAGCTTGGATCCCTTGAACACTGAAGCTTTCTTT
>TRBJ1-1|TRBV19|-|-
CASSIGGSGAEAFF
TGTGCCAGTAGCATCGGAGGTTCCGGAGCTGAAGCTTTCTTT
>TRBJ2-5|TRBV11-3|-|-
CASSRMAGRQAGETQYF
TGTGCCAGCAGCCGGATGGCAGGGCGACAAGCGGGAGAGACCCAGTACTTC
>TRBJ1-4|TRBV19|-|-
CASRGGGGGEKLFF
TGTGCCAGTAGAGGCGGGGGCGGAGGTGAAAAACTGTTTTTT
>TRBJ2-1|TRBV5-6|-|TRBD1
CASSLQGAGNEQFF
TGTGCCAGCAGCTTGCAGGGGGCGGGCAATGAGCAGTTCTTC
>TRBJ1-1|TRBV9|-|-
CASSQGSNTEAFF
TGTGCCAGCAGCCAGGGCTCTAACACTGAAGCTTTCTTT
>TRBJ2-7|TRBV30|-|TRBD2
CAWSSGRAYEQYF
TGTGCCTGGAGTAGCGGGAGGGCCTACGAGCAGTACTTC
>TRBJ2-1|TRBV7-3|-|TRBD2
CASRLAGGPVNEQFF
TGTGCCAGCAGGCTAGCGGGAGGGCCGGTCAATGAGCAGTTCTTC
>TRBJ1-5|TRBV27|-|-
CASSSQGINQPQHF
TGTGCCAGCAGTTCCCAGGGGATTAATCAGCCCCAGCATTTT
>TRBJ1-2|TRBV11-3|-|-
CASSDRANYGYTF
TGTGCCAGCAGTGACAGAGCTAACTATGGCTACACCTTC
>TRBJ2-7|TRBV7-9|-|-
CASSQAWRGEQYF
TGTGCCAGCAGCCAGGCGTGGCGGGGCGAGCAGTACTTC
>TRBJ2-7|TRBV30|-|TRBD2
CAWSFIRTSGKGSYEQYF
TGTGCCTGGAGTTTTATCCGGACTAGCGGGAAGGGGTCCTACGAGCAGTACTTC
>TRBJ2-2|TRBV7-2|-|-
CASSPSGSNTGELFF
TGTGCCAGCAGCCCCAGCGGATCCAACACCGGGGAGCTGTTTTTT
>TRBJ2-7|TRBV6-5|-|-
CASSYSRTTPYEQYF
TGTGCCAGCAGTTACTCACGGACTACTCCCTACGAGCAGTACTTC
>TRBJ2-1|TRBV7-9|-|TRBD1
CASSLTGTGENEQFF
TGTGCCAGCAGCTTAACCGGGACAGGGGAAAATGAGCAGTTCTTC
>TRBJ2-3|TRBV11-2|-|TRBD2
CASSLLGTSGSRRDTQYF
TGTGCCAGCAGCTTACTCGGGACTAGCGGCTCCCGTCGGGATACGCAGTATTTT
>TRBJ2-5|TRBV6-6|-|-
CASGLAGLQETQYF
TGTGCCAGCGGTCTGGCAGGGTTACAAGAGACCCAGTACTTC
>TRBJ2-3|TRBV2|few|-
CASTITGDTQYF
TGTGCCAGCACGATAACGGGGGATACGCAGTATTTT
>TRBJ2-5|TRBV2|-|TRBD1
CASSAGDRVRETQYF
TGTGCCAGCAGTGCGGGGGACAGGGTTCGCGAGACCCAGTACTTC
>TRBJ1-2|TRBV19|-|TRBD1
CASTLTGDSQLNGYTF
TGTGCCAGTACCCTAACGGGGGACAGTCAACTGAATGGCTACACCTTC
>TRBJ2-7|TRBV4-3|-|TRBD1
CASSQEPGQGALEQYF
TGCGCCAGCAGCCAAGAACCGGGACAGGGGGCACTCGAGCAGTACTTC
>TRBJ2-1|TRBV29-1|-|TRBD2
CSGRLAGSNEQFF
TGCAGCGGACGACTAGCGGGTTCAAATGAGCAGTTCTTC
>TRBJ2-3|TRBV5-1|-|-
CASSLGAGDTQYF
TGCGCCAGCAGCCTAGGGGCCGGTGATACGCAGTATTTT
>TRBJ2-1|TRBV28|-|TRBD1
CASSPGTGLYNEQFF
TGTGCCAGCAGTCCCGGGACAGGTCTTTACAATGAGCAGTTCTTC
>TRBJ1-1|TRBV5-3|-|-
CARRRPGHLYHMRF
TGTGCCAGAAGACGACCGGGACATCTCTACCATATGCGTTTT
>TRBJ2-2|TRBV7-9|-|-
CASSPRQGEATGELFF
TGTGCCAGCAGCCCCCGGCAGGGGGAGGCCACCGGGGAGCTGTTTTTT
>TRBJ1-5|TRBV19|few|TRBD1
CASPRGADRGHQPQHF
TGTGCCAGTCCGAGAGGGGCAGACAGGGGTCATCAGCCCCAGCATTTT
>TRBJ1-6|TRBV6-6|-|TRBD1
CASSLGTENSPLHF
TGTGCCAGCAGCCTCGGGACAGAAAATTCACCCCTCCACTTT
>TRBJ2-1|TRBV10-3|once|-
CAISESQIYNEQFF
TGTGCCATCAGTGAGTCGCAGATATACAATGAGCAGTTCTTC
>TRBJ2-5|TRBV14|-|-
CASSREGTQYF
TGTGCCAGCTCGCGAGAGGGGACCCAGTACTTC